This record looks at one T cell receptor beta chain sequence and its context. These data belong to a study of blood T cell repertoires in COVID-19. Turning to the study itself: Researchers got acute and convalescent COVID-19 samples from the United States, Italy and Spain. From T cells, B-cell-depleted T cells, or PBMCs came the material, which was cDNA or gDNA.

Under the authors' procedure: Scientists estimated how many nucleated cells there were by amplifying reference gene primers. The data were produced by immunoSEQ multiplex PCR, yet TCRdb's version contains in-frame clones alone and is incomplete. V, J and clone size reflect that table, while D and trimming were determined from the DNA. Of about 140,000 clones listed, just over 85% are singletons. The CDR3 runs 17 residues. Germline V lookup: CDR1 LGHNT, CDR2 FRNRAP. J lost 3 bases, V lost 0 bases, and 5 bases had no gene match. This TCR was recovered from an older woman with acute or convalescent COVID-19. The gene calls are TRBV12-5 and TRBJ2-3, with 11 bases fitting TRBD2. What was sequenced was peripheral blood. This CDR3 reads CASGLVPGTSGTDTQYF. For the CDR3, the DNA is TGTGCTAGTGGTTTGGTACCCGGGACTAGCGGTACAGATACGCAGTATTTT.